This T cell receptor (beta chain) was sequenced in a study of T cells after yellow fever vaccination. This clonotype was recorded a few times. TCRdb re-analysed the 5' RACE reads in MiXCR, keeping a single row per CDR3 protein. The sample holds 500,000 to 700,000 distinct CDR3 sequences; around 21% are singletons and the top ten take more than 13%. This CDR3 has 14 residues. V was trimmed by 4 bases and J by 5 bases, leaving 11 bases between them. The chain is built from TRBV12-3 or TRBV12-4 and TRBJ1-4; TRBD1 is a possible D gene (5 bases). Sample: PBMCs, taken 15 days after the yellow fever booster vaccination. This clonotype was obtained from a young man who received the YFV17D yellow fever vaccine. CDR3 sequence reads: CASSYWGWNEKLFF. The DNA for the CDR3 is TGTGCCAGCAGTTATTGGGGCTGGAATGAAAAACTGTTTTTT.